This TCR beta chain comes out of a study of blood T cell repertoires in COVID-19. Study context: PBMCs, B-cell-depleted T cells, or T cells were the source of the cDNA or gDNA that made up the material.

The germline gives CDR1 KGHDR, CDR2 SFDVKD. This CDR3 has 15 amino acids. V was pared by 6 bases and J by 1 base, with 6 bases of the junction left unmatched. Authors' analysis steps: Reference gene primer amplification yielded estimated nucleated cell counts. Repertoires were generated with immunoSEQ multiplex PCR, while TCRdb's copy carries only in-frame clones and drops some. V, J and clone size are taken as reported in that table, and D and trimming were inferred from the DNA itself. The table shows around 100,000 clones, with 70% to 90% occurring only once. This clone was recorded only once. The TCR was taken from a man between 35 and 55 years old with acute or convalescent COVID-19. The rearrangement joins TRBV24-1 to TRBJ2-3, with 7 bases matching TRBD2. What was sequenced was peripheral blood. The chain's CDR3 is CATSLASGGTDTQYF. CDR3 DNA sequence: TGTGCCACCAGTCTAGCTAGCGGCGGCACAGATACGCAGTATTTT.